This TCR beta chain was sequenced for a study of CD8+CD57+ T cells in acquired aplastic anemia. Patients sequenced had flow cytometry evidence of CD8+CD57+ cell expansion. For CDR3 and TCR beta VDJ profiling, genomic DNA was the template used. From the reads, TCRdb called clonotypes with MiXCR, one entry per CDR3 protein. The profile covers over 150,000 distinct CDR3 sequences, with 70% to 80% appearing a single time and about 50% taken by the ten largest. Sequencing input: sorted CD4+, CD8+, or CD8+CD57+ T cells (not recorded which) from PBMCs. The clonotype originates from a human donor with aplastic anemia.

CDR3 loop: CASSDLGIGNTIYF. The CDR3 nucleotides read TGTGCCAGCAGTGATTTGGGAATTGGAAACACCATATATTTT. The chain recombines TRBV2 with TRBJ1-3; D uncertain. The CDR3 covers 14 residues. Trimming took 3 bases from V and 3 from J, leaving 9 bases between them. Germline CDR1 SNHLY, CDR2 FYNNEI. Full variable domain (missing parts from reference TRBV2 and TRBJ1-3): EPEVTQTPSHQVTQMGQEVILRCVPISNHLYFYWYRQILGQKVEFLVSFYNNEISEKSEIFDDQFSVERPDGSNFTLKIRSTKLEDSAMYFCASSDLGIGNTIYFGEGSWLTVV.